Below are 21 T cell receptor beta chains sequenced from a single sample in a study of CD8+ T cells in alopecia areata. The pooled cutaneous lymph node cells were sorted using several markers (CD4, CD8alpha, NKG2D, NKG2ACE and others). Following RNA extraction, reverse transcription yielded cDNA that acted as the sequencing template. Repertoires were generated with immunoSEQ multiplex PCR, while TCRdb's copy carries only in-frame clones and drops some. The record shows roughly 260,000 clones for this sample, with no singletons present. Sequencing input: CD4+ T cells sorted from a lymph node. The receptors were sampled from a C3H/HeJ mouse with alopecia areata. Mouse MHC haplotype: H2-k.

This clone was seen only a few times. Genes and germline are mouse. The read gets to within 4 residues of the CDR3 end, and the germline J gene fills in the rest. This chain links TRBV19 with TRBJ2-1, with a possible D match to TRBD2 (6 bases). The CDR3 has 14 residues. Germline assignment: CDR1 FNHDT and CDR2 SITEND (reference sequence). Trimming left V 4 bases short and J 1 base short, with 9 bases between. The chain's CDR3 is CASSVGGNYAEQFF. CDR3 DNA (partial): TGTGCCAGCAGTGTCGGGGGGAACTATGCT.

Notes on this clone: Mouse germline and gene names are used. The CDR3 goes on 4 residues after the read ends, and that part is filled in from the germline J gene. This sequence joins TRBV31 and TRBJ1-1; tentatively, D is TRBD1 (6 bases). The CDR3 runs 14 residues. From germline, CDR1 is GKSSPN and CDR2 SITVG. Trimming pared 0 bases from V and 4 bases from J, leaving 12 bases between. CDR3 region: CAWSLMGGSTEVFF. CDR3 DNA (partial): TGTGCCTGGAGTCTAATGGGGGGCAGCACA.

The sample holds many counts of this clone. Here the gene names and germline are mouse. The CDR3: CASSPRAPGQLYF. The CDR3 DNA, read in part, is TGTGCTAGCAGTCCCAGGGCTCCCGGG. The chain combines TRBV17 with TRBJ2-2; D possibly corresponds to TRBD1 (5 bases). The read ends 4 residues shy of where the CDR3 ends; the end is completed using the germline J gene. V lost 5 bases and J 6 bases, leaving 10 bases between the germline ends. Per germline, CDR1 MNHDT and CDR2 YYDKIL. There are 13 residues in the CDR3.

This clone was picked up a small number of times. Gene and germline names: mouse. With the read ending 4 residues before the CDR3 end, the germline J gene is used to fill in that end. V is TRBV19 and J is TRBJ2-3; D not certain. V was cut by 4 bases and J by 2 bases, with 8 bases left in between. Per germline, CDR1 FNHDT and CDR2 SITEND (reference sequence). This CDR3 has 13 residues. The CDR3 reads CASSPTFAETLYF. CDR3 bases read: TGTGCCAGCAGTCCGACTTTTGCAGAA.

Comments on this clone: Gene names and germline match the mouse. The CDR3 extends 4 residues past the end of the read, so its final part is completed from the germline J gene. This chain uses TRBV14 with TRBJ2-3; 7 nucleotides align to TRBD1. The CDR3 sequence is 15 residues long. The V gene end was trimmed by 5 bases and the J gene end by 0 bases; junction bases not matched to a gene: 6. Looked up from germline, CDR1 is SGHDT and CDR2 is FRDEAV. Incomplete CDR3 DNA: TGTGCCAGCAGCACCGGGACAGATAGTGCAGAA. It specifies CASSTGTDSAE. The whole CDR3 is CASSTGTDSAETLYF.

The sample holds a few counts of this clone. Genes and germline come from the mouse. The read falls 4 residues short of the CDR3 end, and the missing part is taken from the germline J gene. The chain uses TRBV17 and TRBJ2-7, with D possibly matching TRBD2 (6 bases). The CDR3 consists of 13 residues. V was cut by 2 bases and J by 2 bases, with 7 bases left in between. Germline V gene data show CDR1 as MNHDT and CDR2 as YYDKIL. CDR3: CASSRLGPYEQYF. The covered CDR3 bases are TGTGCTAGCAGTAGACTGGGGCCCTAT.

A word on this clone: Each gene name is a mouse one. This sample includes further DNA sequences coding for the same CDR3. CDR3 DNA (partial): TGTGCCAGCAGTTTTGGGGGAAACACA. This codes for CASSFGGNT. The full CDR3 reads CASSFGGNTEVFF. The rearrangement joins TRBV14 to TRBJ1-1; a possible D gene is TRBD1 (5 bases). The read gets to within 4 residues of the CDR3 end, and the germline J gene fills in the rest. The CDR3 sequence is 13 residues long. V was trimmed by 2 bases and J by 1 base, leaving 6 bases between them. CDR1 and CDR2 from the germline V gene are SGHDT and FRDEAV.

In the case of this clone: Mouse gene names and germline throughout. The read is 3 residues too short to cover the CDR3 end, so that end is filled in from the germline J gene. The chain recombines TRBV1 with TRBJ1-6; D perhaps matches TRBD1 (5 bases). TRBJ1-6 is placed among ORFs of uncertain function. Trimming removed 4 bases at V and 0 bases at J, with 7 bases between. This CDR3 spans 15 amino acids. Germline assignment: CDR1 NSQYPW and CDR2 LRSPGD (reference sequence). The part of the CDR3 DNA that was read is TGCACCTGCAGTGGGACAATTTCCTATAATTCGCCC. This sequence encodes CTCSGTISYNSP. From start to end, the CDR3 is CTCSGTISYNSPLYF.

With respect to this clone: Gene names refer to mouse genes. The observed sequence ends 4 residues before the CDR3 terminus, with the missing tail filled in from the germline J gene. This sequence joins TRBV19 and TRBJ2-4; D is uncertain. The V gene's germline CDR1 is FNHDT and CDR2 SITEND (reference sequence). The CDR3 loop spans 14 amino acids. The V gene lost 0 bases and the J gene lost 0 bases, with 5 bases spanning the gap. The DNA read from the CDR3 is TGTGCCAGCAGTATAGTCAATAGTCAAAAC. Protein sequence: CASSIVNSQN. The CDR3, in full, reads CASSIVNSQNTLYF.

This clone was seen a few times. Gene names refer to mouse genes. The CDR3 goes on 4 residues after the read ends, and that part is filled in from the germline J gene. The sample carries other DNA sequences with the same CDR3. The chain carries TRBV5 and TRBJ2-5; 8 bases are shared with TRBD2. Trimming cost V 0 bases and J 0 bases; bases outside gene matches: 2. Germline V gene sequence: CDR1 LGHNA, CDR2 YNLKQL (reference sequence). The CDR3 is 16 amino acids. The part of the CDR3 DNA that was read is TGTGCCAGCAGCCAAGACTGGGGGGTTAACCAAGAC. This gives the protein CASSQDWGVNQD. The CDR3, in full, reads CASSQDWGVNQDTQYF.

There are many counts of this clone. Mouse gene names and germline throughout. The sequenced fragment ends 4 residues before the CDR3 boundary, so the rest is inferred from the germline J gene. The same CDR3 is also encoded by other DNA sequences in this sample. V is TRBV13-2 and J is TRBJ2-7; TRBD2 agrees at 11 bases. The CDR3 contains 13 residues. Germline assignment: CDR1 NNHNN and CDR2 SYGAGS (reference sequence). CDR3 residues: CASGGTGGYEQYF. The CDR3 DNA, read in part, is TGTGCCAGCGGTGGGACTGGGGGGTAT.

In this sample, this clone turned up a few times. Gene names and germline refer to mouse. Distinct nucleotide sequences in the sample also encode this CDR3. The part of the CDR3 DNA that was read is TGTGCCAGCTCAAGACTGGGGGTTCAAGAC. Translating it yields CASSRLGVQD. The full CDR3 sequence reads CASSRLGVQDTQYF. The chain uses TRBV13-3 and TRBJ2-5; 9 bases line up with TRBD2. From the germline J gene comes the end of the CDR3, since the read stops 4 residues before it. CDR3 length: 14 residues. Trimming cost V 7 bases and J 3 bases; bases outside gene matches: 6. Germline V gives CDR1 NNHDY, CDR2 SYVADS.

This clone was observed a few times. The gene symbols are mouse symbols. The CDR3 end falls 4 residues outside the read, so it is completed with the germline J gene. This chain joins TRBV13-1 and TRBJ2-3; maybe TRBD1 (5 bases). Germline V gene sequence: CDR1 NSHNY, CDR2 SYGAGN. Trimming removed 2 bases at V and 4 bases at J, with 8 bases between. This CDR3 region has 13 residues. The CDR3 is CASSDRTTETLYF. The DNA read from the CDR3 is TGTGCCAGCAGTGACCGGACAACAGAA.

Concerning this clone: The genes are named according to mouse. Read sequence stops 4 residues before the CDR3 end, and the germline J gene provides the missing end. This sequence joins TRBV13-1 and TRBJ2-3, with 9 bases aligning to TRBD2. The germline V gene has CDR1 NSHNY and CDR2 SYGAGN. The CDR3 spans 15 residues. The ends lost 5 bases at V and 3 bases at J; junction bases unmatched: 7. Partial CDR3 DNA: TGTGCCAGCAGGGTGGGACTGGGTGGAGCAGAA. Translated: CASRVGLGGAE. From start to end, the CDR3 is CASRVGLGGAETLYF.

This clone showed up just a few times. Gene names refer to mouse genes. The sequenced fragment ends 4 residues before the CDR3 boundary, so the rest is inferred from the germline J gene. The chain recombines TRBV13-3 with TRBJ2-1; 8 bases line up with TRBD2. CDR1 and CDR2 (germline): NNHDY, SYVADS. With 5 bases clipped from V and 0 bases from J, the junction kept 4 bases outside the gene matches. CDR3 length equals 15 residues. CDR3 DNA, as far as it was read: TGTGCCAGCAGAGCTCTGGGGGGTAACTATGCT. Encoded protein: CASRALGGNYA. The full CDR3 protein reads CASRALGGNYAEQFF.

This clone has a handful of counts. These gene names are mouse names. The read ends 4 residues before the CDR3 terminus; that terminus is restored from the germline J gene. This chain joins TRBV14 and TRBJ2-5, with TRBD1 matching 8 bases. The CDR3 is 14 residues long. Per germline, CDR1 SGHDT and CDR2 FRDEAV. Germline trimming cut 5 bases from V and 2 bases from J; bases unmatched to any gene: 4. CDR3 sequence: CASSPGGIQDTQYF. The CDR3 DNA, read in part, is TGTGCCAGCAGCCCAGGGGGCATCCAAGAC. The variable domain in full, with the rest retrieved from reference TRBV14 and TRBJ2-5, is EAGVTQSPRYAVLQEGQAVSFWCDPISGHDTLYWYQQPRDQGPQLLVYFRDEAVIDNSQLPSDRFSAVRPKGTNSTLKIQSAKQGDTATYLCASSPGGIQDTQYFGPGTRLLVL.

This clone has a handful of counts. All gene names here are mouse names. The CDR3 end lies 4 residues beyond the end of the read and is filled in from the germline J gene. V usage is TRBV5 and J usage is TRBJ2-2; 7 bases agree with TRBD1. V gave up 4 bases and J gave up 3 bases; unmatched junction bases: 8. The CDR3 totals 16 residues. Germline V gene sequence: CDR1 LGHNA, CDR2 YNLKQL (reference sequence). CDR3: CASSPETGWDTGQLYF. The covered CDR3 bases are TGTGCCAGCAGCCCCGAGACAGGGTGGGACACCGGG.

In its sample, this clone was seen a few times. The listed genes are named as in mouse. The sequenced fragment ends 4 residues before the CDR3 boundary, so the rest is inferred from the germline J gene. The same CDR3 is also encoded by other DNA sequences in this sample. The rearrangement joins TRBV13-2 to TRBJ2-1; maybe TRBD1 (6 bases). V lost 5 bases and J lost 1, with 7 bases in between. CDR1 NNHNN and CDR2 SYGAGS come from the germline V gene (reference sequence). The CDR3 loop spans 13 amino acids. CDR3 DNA, as far as it was read: TGTGCCAGCGGAGGACAGAACTATGCT. Its translation is CASGGQNYA. The full CDR3 protein is CASGGQNYAEQFF.

Comment on this clone: The genes are named according to mouse. The CDR3 region is CASSPQQNTGQLYF. Incomplete CDR3 DNA: TGTGCCAGCAGTCCCCAGCAGAACACCGGG. V usage is TRBV19 and J usage is TRBJ2-2; D gene ambiguous. Read sequence stops 4 residues before the CDR3 end, and the germline J gene provides the missing end. V was shortened by 4 bases and J by 2 bases, with 9 bases between the two germline ends. CDR3 size: 14 residues. Germline V gene sequence: CDR1 FNHDT, CDR2 SITEND (reference sequence).

As to this clone: Gene labels here are mouse ones. Read sequence stops 4 residues before the CDR3 end, and the germline J gene provides the missing end. The chain couples TRBV14 to TRBJ2-5, with D maybe TRBD1 (6 bases). The CDR3 is made up of 14 amino acids. The germline V and J ends were trimmed by 4 bases and 2 bases, with 11 bases remaining between them. Germline values: CDR1 SGHDT, CDR2 FRDEAV. Partial CDR3 DNA: TGTGCCAGCAGTCCCTTGGACAGCCAAGAC. It codes for CASSPLDSQD. The full CDR3 is CASSPLDSQDTQYF.

With regard to this clone: The gene symbols are mouse symbols. With the read ending 4 residues before the CDR3 end, the germline J gene is used to fill in that end. V gene TRBV14 combines with J gene TRBJ1-2, with D possibly TRBD1 on 6 matching bases. This CDR3 region has 14 residues. Germline V gives CDR1 SGHDT, CDR2 FRDEAV. V shed 1 base and J shed 0 bases, with 7 bases lying between them. The CDR3 bases that were read are TGTGCCAGCAGTTTCGCAGGGGCAAACTCC. Amino acid sequence: CASSFAGANS. The entire CDR3 protein reads CASSFAGANSDYTF.